The next 8 T cell receptor beta chains were all read from a single sample in a study of blood T cell repertoires in COVID-19. Repertoires were generated with immunoSEQ multiplex PCR, while TCRdb's copy carries only in-frame clones and drops some. The data hold 200,000 to 300,000 clones, with around 92% observed a single time. The sequenced sample consisted of peripheral blood. All receptors come from a person aged 18 to 29 with COVID-19, enrolled during active disease.

V is TRBV7-2 and J is TRBJ2-3; D call uncertain. The CDR3 has 13 residues. CDR1 is SGHTA and CDR2 is FQGNSA in the germline V gene. V lost 0 bases, J lost 8 bases, and 9 bases lay in between. The CDR3 protein is CASSLATAFTQYF. For the CDR3, the DNA is TGTGCCAGCAGCTTAGCCACAGCTTTTACGCAGTATTTT.

V and J are TRBV5-1 and TRBJ2-3; 8 bases are a match to TRBD1. With 2 bases clipped from V and 4 bases from J, the junction kept 6 bases outside the gene matches. The V gene's germline CDR1 is SGHRS and CDR2 YFSETQ. CDR3 size: 15 residues. CDR3 region: CASSLKTGEADTQYF. The CDR3, as DNA: TGCGCCAGCAGCTTAAAGACAGGGGAGGCAGATACGCAGTATTTT.

This clone was found once. This chain joins TRBV3-1 (or the pseudogene TRBV3-2) and TRBJ2-7; D remains unclear. The V end lost 0 bases, the J end lost 6 bases, and 6 bases lay between the germline ends. Germline CDR1 LGHDT, CDR2 YNNKEL (reference sequence). This CDR3 comprises 12 residues. The CDR3 DNA follows: TGTGCCAGCAGCCAAGAAGTCGGCGAGCAGTACTTC. This gives the protein CASSQEVGEQYF.

The chain links TRBV4-1 to TRBJ2-2, with D possibly TRBD2 on 5 matching bases. The CDR3 runs 15 residues. Germline V gene sequence: CDR1 MGHRA, CDR2 YSYEKL. Trimming cost V 2 bases and J 7 bases, with 14 bases left between them. The CDR3 sequence is CASSQPRSAGGELFF. The DNA of the CDR3 is TGCGCCAGCAGCCAACCTAGGAGTGCGGGCGGGGAGCTGTTTTTT.

V is TRBV5-1 and J is TRBJ1-2, with D possibly TRBD1 on 6 matching bases. The CDR3 sequence is 14 residues long. Germline lookup yields CDR1 SGHRS and CDR2 YFSETQ. With 3 bases removed from V and 8 bases from J, the gap between germline ends came to 17 bases. Here the CDR3 reads CASSSTGLQGGYTF. CDR3 sequence (DNA): TGCGCCAGCAGCTCCACAGGGCTTCAAGGAGGCTACACCTTC.

This chain joins TRBV11-2 and TRBJ1-2; D is perhaps TRBD1 (5 bases). Trimming took off 4 bases at V and 2 bases at J, with 14 bases between the two ends. Germline V lookup: CDR1 SGHAT, CDR2 FQNNGV. The CDR3 runs to 15 residues. The CDR3 coding sequence is TGTGCCAGCAGCTCAATAACAGGACCCAACTATGGCTACACCTTC. It is translated as CASSSITGPNYGYTF.

This clone came up once. The V gene is TRBV7-3, the J gene TRBJ2-3; 16 bases line up with TRBD2. Trimming cost V 1 base and J 2 bases; bases outside gene matches: 3. Germline CDR1 reads SGHTA; CDR2 reads FQGTGA. This CDR3 has 18 residues. In nucleotides, the CDR3 is TGTGCCAGCAGCTTAATAGGGACTAGCGGGAGGGCCACAGATACGCAGTATTTT. The encoded protein is CASSLIGTSGRATDTQYF.

The chain uses TRBV4-1 and TRBJ2-1; 14 bases match TRBD2. This CDR3 comprises 17 residues. With V trimmed by 1 base and J by 9 bases, 8 bases remained unmatched. Germline values: CDR1 MGHRA, CDR2 YSYEKL. The CDR3 here is CASSQVRLAGGPPEQFF. The CDR3 DNA reads as TGCGCCAGCAGCCAAGTCCGACTAGCGGGAGGGCCTCCTGAGCAGTTCTTC.